This section outlines one T cell receptor beta chain sequence together with its context. The sample is drawn from a study of blood T cell repertoires in COVID-19. Overall study context: COVID-19 samples collected from the United States, Italy and Spain covered acute and convalescent phases. T cells, B-cell-depleted T cells, or PBMCs provided the cDNA or gDNA that served as material.

In the original processing: Scientists estimated how many nucleated cells there were by amplifying reference gene primers. Method: immunoSEQ multiplex PCR; TCRdb's copy keeps in-frame clones and lacks some. That table furnishes V, J and clone size, whereas the DNA furnished D and trimming. The table shows under 40,000 clones, with 85% to 95% occurring only once. Trimming removed 4 bases from V and 0 bases from J, with 10 bases in between. Germline V gene data show CDR1 as MNHEY and CDR2 as SMNVEV (reference sequence). The CDR3 loop spans 16 amino acids. The material sequenced was peripheral blood. The clonotype comes from a human donor in a cohort sampled during active COVID-19. The chain couples TRBV27 to TRBJ2-6, with no clear D. The CDR3 nucleotides are TGTGCCAGCAGTTCTGGCCGACTCTCTGGGGCCAACGTCCTGACTTTC. Encoded protein: CASSSGRLSGANVLTF.